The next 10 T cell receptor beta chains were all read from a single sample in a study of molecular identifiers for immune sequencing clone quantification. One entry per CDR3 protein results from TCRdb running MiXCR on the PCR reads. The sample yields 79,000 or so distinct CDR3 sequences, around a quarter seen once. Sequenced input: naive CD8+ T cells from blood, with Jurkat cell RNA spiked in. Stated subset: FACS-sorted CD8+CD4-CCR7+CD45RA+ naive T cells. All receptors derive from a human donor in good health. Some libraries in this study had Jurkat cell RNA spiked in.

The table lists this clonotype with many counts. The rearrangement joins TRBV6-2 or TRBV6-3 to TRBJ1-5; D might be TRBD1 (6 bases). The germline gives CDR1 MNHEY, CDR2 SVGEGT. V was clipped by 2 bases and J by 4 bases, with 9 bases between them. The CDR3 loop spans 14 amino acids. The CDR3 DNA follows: TGTGCCAGCAGTTACGGCAGGGGAAATCAGCCCCAGCATTTT. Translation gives CASSYGRGNQPQHF.

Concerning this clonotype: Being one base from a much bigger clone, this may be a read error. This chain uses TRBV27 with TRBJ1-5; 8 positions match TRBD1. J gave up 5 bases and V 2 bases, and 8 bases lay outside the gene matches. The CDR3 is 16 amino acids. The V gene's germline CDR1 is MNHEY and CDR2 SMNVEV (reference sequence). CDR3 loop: CASSLAGGGGDQPQHF. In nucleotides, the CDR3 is TGTGCCAGCAGTTTAGCAGGGGGCGGAGGGGATCAGCCCCAGCATTTT.

The CDR3 loop is CATSTPPRTTHTGELFF. Written as DNA, the CDR3 is TGTGCCACCAGCACACCCCCTAGGACAACGCACACCGGGGAGCTGTTTTTT. V and J are TRBV15 and TRBJ2-2; maybe TRBD1 (5 bases). The germline V gene has CDR1 LNHNV and CDR2 YYDKDF (reference sequence). The CDR3 sequence is 17 residues long. V lost 4 bases, J lost 3 bases, and 18 bases lay in between.

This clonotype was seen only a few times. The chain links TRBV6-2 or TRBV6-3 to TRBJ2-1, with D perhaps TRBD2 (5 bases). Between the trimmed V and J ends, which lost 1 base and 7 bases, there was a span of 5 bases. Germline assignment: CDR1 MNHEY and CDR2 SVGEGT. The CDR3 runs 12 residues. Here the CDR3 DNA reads TGTGCCAGCAGTTACTGGAGGAATGAGCAGTTCTTC. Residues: CASSYWRNEQFF.

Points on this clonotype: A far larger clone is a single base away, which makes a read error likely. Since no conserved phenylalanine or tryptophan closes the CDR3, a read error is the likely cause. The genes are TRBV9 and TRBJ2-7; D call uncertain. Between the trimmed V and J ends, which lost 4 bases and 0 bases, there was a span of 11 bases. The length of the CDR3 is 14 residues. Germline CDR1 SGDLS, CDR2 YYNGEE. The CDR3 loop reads CASSLGGSSYEQYL. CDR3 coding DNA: TGTGCCAGCAGCCTAGGTGGCAGCTCCTACGAGCAGTACTTA.

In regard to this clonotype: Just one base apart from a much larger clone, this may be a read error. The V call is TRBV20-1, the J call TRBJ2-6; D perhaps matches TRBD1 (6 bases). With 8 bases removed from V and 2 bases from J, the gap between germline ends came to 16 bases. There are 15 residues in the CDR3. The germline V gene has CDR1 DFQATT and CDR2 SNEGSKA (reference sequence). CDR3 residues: CSTTGIGTGANVLTF. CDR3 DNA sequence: TGCAGTACCACAGGGATTGGTACTGGGGCCAACGTCCTGACTTTC.

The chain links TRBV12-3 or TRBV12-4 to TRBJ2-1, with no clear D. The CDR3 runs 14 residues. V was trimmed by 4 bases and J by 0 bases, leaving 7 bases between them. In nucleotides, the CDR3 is TGTGCCAGCAGTTCACCCAACTCCTACAATGAGCAGTTCTTC. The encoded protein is CASSSPNSYNEQFF.

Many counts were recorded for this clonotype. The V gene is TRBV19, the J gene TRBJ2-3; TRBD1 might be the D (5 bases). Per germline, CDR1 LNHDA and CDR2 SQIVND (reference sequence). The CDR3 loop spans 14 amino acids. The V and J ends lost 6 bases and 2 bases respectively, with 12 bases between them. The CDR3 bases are TGTGCCAGTAGACACGGACACGCCACAGATACGCAGTATTTT. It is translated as CASRHGHATDTQYF.

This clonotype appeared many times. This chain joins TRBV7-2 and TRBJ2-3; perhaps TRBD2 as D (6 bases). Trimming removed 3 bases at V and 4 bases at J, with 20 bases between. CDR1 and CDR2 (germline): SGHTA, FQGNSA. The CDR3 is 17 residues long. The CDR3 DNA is TGTGCCAGCAGCTTTTTTGCCCCTCAAGCGGGCGCAGATACGCAGTATTTT. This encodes CASSFFAPQAGADTQYF. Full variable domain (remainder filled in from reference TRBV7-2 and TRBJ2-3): GAGVSQSPSNKVTEKGKDVELRCDPISGHTALYWYRQSLGQGLEFLIYFQGNSAPDKSGLPSDRFSAERTGGSVSTLTIQRTQQEDSAVYLCASSFFAPQAGADTQYFGPGTRLTVL.

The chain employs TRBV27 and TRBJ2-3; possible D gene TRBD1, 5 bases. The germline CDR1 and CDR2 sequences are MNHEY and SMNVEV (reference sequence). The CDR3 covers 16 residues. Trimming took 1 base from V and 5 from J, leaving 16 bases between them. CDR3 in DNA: TGTGCCAGCAGTTTATTGGCAGGGATCCAGGGAGATACGCAGTATTTT. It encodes CASSLLAGIQGDTQYF.